This T cell receptor beta chain was identified during a study of blood T cell repertoires in COVID-19. Study-level information: The origin of the acute and convalescent COVID-19 samples was the United States, Italy and Spain. PBMCs, B-cell-depleted T cells, or T cells were the source of the cDNA or gDNA that made up the material.

Trimming took 4 bases from V and 6 from J; bases not matched to a gene: 5. Germline V gene data show CDR1 as SNHLY and CDR2 as FYNNEI. This CDR3 region has 14 residues. In the source study's methods: Reference gene primer amplification yielded estimated nucleated cell counts. The method was immunoSEQ multiplex PCR; TCRdb's version includes in-frame clones alone and lacks a portion of them. From that table come the V and J calls and clone size; the DNA was used to work out D and trimming. This sample has 200,000 to 300,000 clones, with more than 75% found just once. This receptor was taken from a woman in her seventies with active or convalescent COVID-19. This chain joins TRBV2 and TRBJ1-4, with 7 bases aligning to TRBD1. The sample consisted of peripheral blood. The CDR3 DNA reads TGTGCCAGCAGTGGACAGGGCGACGATGAAAAACTGTTTTTT. Encoded protein: CASSGQGDDEKLFF.